These 13 T cell receptor beta chains share one sample of origin, sequenced in a study of cytomegalovirus exposure and HLA in healthy donors. Assay: immunoSEQ multiplex PCR; the TCRdb copy retains only in-frame clones and omits some. The repertoire holds around 250,000 clones, with about 90% as singletons. Input material: PBMCs. The receptors were gathered from a woman under 30 in good health and CMV-seronegative.

V is TRBV5-5 and J is TRBJ2-7; no clear D. Trimming shortened V by 0 bases and J by 2 bases, and 9 bases separated the two germline ends. CDR3 size: 14 residues. Germline-derived CDR1 and CDR2 are SGHKS and YYEKEE (reference sequence). In nucleotides, the CDR3 is TGTGCCAGCAGCTTGGTATGGCAAACCTACGAGCAGTACTTC. Translated: CASSLVWQTYEQYF.

This chain joins TRBV6-5 and TRBJ2-3; 15 nucleotides agree with TRBD2. With V trimmed by 1 base and J by 11 bases, 7 bases remained unmatched. This CDR3 has 16 residues. Germline V gene lookup returns CDR1 MNHEY and CDR2 SVGAGI. CDR3 sequence (DNA): TGTGCCAGCAGTTACTTACGGACTAGCGGGGGGGCGAAGCAGTATTTT. The encoded protein is CASSYLRTSGGAKQYF.

As DNA, the CDR3 is TGTGCCAGCAGGGACCAGACAGGGTGGTCTGAAGCTTTCTTT. As protein: CASRDQTGWSEAFF. The rearrangement links TRBV6-1 to TRBJ1-1; TRBD1 matches 7 bases. The CDR3 covers 14 residues. Looked up from germline, CDR1 is MNHNS and CDR2 is SASEGT. With V trimmed by 6 bases and J by 6 bases, 10 bases remained unmatched.

The rearrangement uses TRBV10-1 and TRBJ1-2, with a tentative D call TRBD1 (6 bases). V shed 3 bases and J shed 8 bases, with 16 bases lying between them. CDR1 and CDR2 (germline): WNHNN, SYGVQD (reference sequence). CDR3 length: 14 amino acids. CDR3 protein: CASSEGGGLDGYTF. In nucleotides, the CDR3 is TGCGCCAGCAGTGAAGGGGGTGGACTGGACGGCTACACCTTC.

This chain links TRBV7-8 with TRBJ2-2; 8 bases fit TRBD2. V was pared by 5 bases and J by 4 bases, with 6 bases of the junction left unmatched. This CDR3 spans 15 amino acids. Germline CDR1 reads SGHVS; CDR2 reads FQNEAQ. CDR3 region: CASSDGGAGTGELFF. Written as DNA, the CDR3 is TGTGCCAGCAGCGACGGGGGGGCCGGCACCGGGGAGCTGTTTTTT.

This clone has only a few counts. This sequence joins TRBV6-6 and TRBJ1-2; a possible D gene is TRBD1 (6 bases). Germline V lookup: CDR1 MNHNY, CDR2 SVGAGI (reference sequence). The V end was cut by 5 bases, the J end by 4 bases, with 11 bases between. This CDR3 has 13 amino acids. This CDR3 is CASSDSDSYGYTF. The DNA for the CDR3 is TGTGCCAGCAGTGATTCGGACAGCTATGGCTACACCTTC.

The chain has TRBV27 and TRBJ2-7; 11 bases agree with TRBD1. J gave up 5 bases and V 6 bases, and 9 bases lay outside the gene matches. Germline CDR1 MNHEY, CDR2 SMNVEV (reference sequence). This CDR3 has 15 residues. The chain's CDR3 is CASRPRTGGIHEQYF. Written as DNA, the CDR3 is TGTGCCAGCAGACCTCGGACAGGGGGCATCCACGAGCAGTACTTC.

This chain joins TRBV10-3 and TRBJ2-7; TRBD1 matches at 9 bases. The trim removed 6 bases at V and 6 bases at J, leaving 12 bases unmatched. The CDR3 covers 15 residues. Germline lookup yields CDR1 ENHRY and CDR2 SYGVKD. This CDR3 reads CAISGGRDRVLEQYV. The CDR3, as DNA: TGTGCCATCAGCGGGGGTAGGGACAGGGTGCTCGAGCAGTACGTC.

The J gene is TRBJ2-1, the V gene TRBV5-1; D remains ambiguous. Trimming took off 4 bases at V and 1 base at J, with 6 bases between the two ends. The CDR3 totals 13 residues. CDR1 is SGHRS and CDR2 is YFSETQ in the germline V gene. This CDR3 is CASSQASYNEQFF. CDR3 in DNA: TGCGCCAGCAGCCAGGCGTCCTACAATGAGCAGTTCTTC.

V is TRBV6-5 and J is TRBJ1-6; D may be TRBD1 (6 bases). Trimming shortened V by 6 bases and J by 6 bases, and 15 bases separated the two germline ends. The CDR3 is 15 residues long. The germline V gene has CDR1 MNHEY and CDR2 SVGAGI. CDR3 residues: CASSGQRGGNSPLHF. CDR3 in DNA: TGTGCCAGCAGCGGACAGAGAGGTGGTAATTCACCCCTCCACTTT.

The chain combines TRBV11-2 with TRBJ2-7; 9 bases are shared with TRBD1. Looked up from germline, CDR1 is SGHAT and CDR2 is FQNNGV. The V segment lost 5 bases and the J segment 6 bases; nucleotides outside the gene matches: 8. This CDR3 comprises 14 residues. In nucleotides, the CDR3 is TGTGCCAGCAGCGCGGACAGGGGAGTGATCGAGCAGTACTTC. Translating gives CASSADRGVIEQYF.

The chain has TRBV6-5 and TRBJ1-5, with a tentative D call TRBD1 (6 bases). Germline V CDR1 and CDR2: MNHEY, SVGAGI. The CDR3 extends over 15 amino acids. V dropped 5 bases and J dropped 4 bases, with 15 bases sitting between them. For the CDR3, the DNA is TGTGCCAGCAGTCCTCGACAGGCCGTAAATCAGCCCCAGCATTTT. Encoded protein: CASSPRQAVNQPQHF.

The J gene is TRBJ1-5, the V gene TRBV19, with a possible D match to TRBD1 (6 bases). Trimming cost V 1 base and J 7 bases, with 11 bases left between them. Germline-derived CDR1 and CDR2 are LNHDA and SQIVND (reference sequence). The CDR3 contains 14 residues. CDR3 loop: CASSIGGRAQPQHF. CDR3 DNA: TGTGCCAGTAGTATAGGGGGGCGGGCGCAGCCCCAGCATTTT.